The T cell receptor (beta chain) described here comes from a study of early T cells in non-severe SARS-CoV-2 infection (dated by TCRdb to 2020 to 2023). Some background on the complete study: TCR sequencing used bulk RNA from unsorted whole blood, so alpha and beta chains could not be paired. The investigation overall reported the following: VDJdb matching was skewed toward anti-spike CD8 responses and likely underestimated virus-specific expansions by missing private and CD4 specificities.

The germline V gene encodes CDR1 SGDLS and CDR2 YYNGEE. Here V drops 3 bases and J drops 12 bases, and the junction holds 12 bases not matched to any gene. CDR3 length: 15 amino acids, cysteine to phenylalanine. The CDR3 DNA has 45 bases and is translated from base 1. This clonotype has a count of ten or more. Its antigen is currently not known. Per-nucleotide qualities are absent, and no much larger clonotype sits a single base away. The study was a case-control design nested within a healthcare worker cohort in London, UK, with weekly nasopharyngeal swab PCR tests and blood sampling. Healthcare workers were enrolled in the week of the UK lockdown, from 23 to 31 March 2020, and were followed every week for up to roughly 15 weeks. Libraries were built with 5' RACE. Sequenced using a NextSeq 500. Unique molecular identifiers were attached to individual cDNA molecules in the TCR library protocol so that sequencing error and PCR bias could be corrected. Sequencing covered both TCR alpha and beta chains, and within each sample the abundances of alpha and beta sequences were tightly co-correlated. As for how the authors treated the data: V gene, J gene and CDR3 annotation of TCR sequences was performed with Decombinator V4. TCRs were defined as expanded if a significant change between any two time points was detected under a Poisson model with p below 0.0001. Abundances of TCRs were expressed as counts per million after normalisation to the total number of TCRs sequenced in each sample. TRAV1-2 paired with TRAJ12, TRAJ20 or TRAJ33 defined MAIT TCRs, while TRAV10 paired with TRAJ18 defined iNKT TCRs. A search of VDJdb, accessed on 1 November 2021, was run for TCRs annotated to CMV, EBV and SARS-CoV-2, with TCRs annotated for multiple antigens excluded. TCRdb cleaned the public reads at Q25 with fastp, built clones with MiXCR and kept in-frame beta chains. Each entry merges the rows of one CDR3 protein and shows their most common DNA and genes. The V and J calls and clone size come from TCRdb's table, not from the authors' own analysis. This sample is represented by about 76,000 distinct CDR3 sequences; about 12% of them were singletons. The top ten clones comprise 3.4% of the sample.

In this chain, TRBV9 is recombined with TRBJ2-1; 10 of the junction bases match TRBD1. The origin of this receptor is an adult who was a healthcare worker with PCR-confirmed SARS-CoV-2 infection or an uninfected control (not recorded which). The material sequenced was whole blood. In nucleotide form, the sequence is TGTGCCAGCAGCGAGAGAGCGGGACAGGGGATTGGGCAGTTCTTC. This translates into CASSERAGQGIGQFF.